This TCR beta chain was sequenced in a study of OX40 agonist ivuxolimab in advanced cancers. Study background: Treatment of patients was with ivuxolimab, an agonistic anti-OX40 (CD134) antibody. Three patients got partial responses; one had hepatocellular carcinoma and two had cutaneous melanoma.

The CDR3 totals 13 residues. The junction had 2 bases not matched to a gene; V was cut back by 4 bases and J by 8 bases. The germline gives CDR1 SGHRS, CDR2 YFSETQ. Assay used: immunoSEQ multiplex PCR; TCRdb lists only in-frame clones, some missing. Among around 75,000 clones listed, roughly nine tenths were seen once. Study results and limitations: Expanded clones were, on average, more numerous in CD8+ T cells than in CD4+. At 0.1 to 3.0 mg/kg, CD4+ and CD8+ blood T cells expanded clonally by week 6.

Worth noting for this clone: Its antigen is not identified.

This clonotype was obtained from an adult with an advanced solid tumor such as melanoma, head and neck, liver or kidney cancer. The sample was CD4+ or CD8+ T cells sorted from blood, taken in a trial of the OX40 agonist ivuxolimab. The rearrangement joins TRBV5-1 to TRBJ1-4; 10 nucleotides line up with TRBD1. This CDR3 reads CASSGTGDEKLFF. CDR3 bases: TGCGCCAGCAGCGGGACAGGGGACGAAAAACTGTTTTTT.